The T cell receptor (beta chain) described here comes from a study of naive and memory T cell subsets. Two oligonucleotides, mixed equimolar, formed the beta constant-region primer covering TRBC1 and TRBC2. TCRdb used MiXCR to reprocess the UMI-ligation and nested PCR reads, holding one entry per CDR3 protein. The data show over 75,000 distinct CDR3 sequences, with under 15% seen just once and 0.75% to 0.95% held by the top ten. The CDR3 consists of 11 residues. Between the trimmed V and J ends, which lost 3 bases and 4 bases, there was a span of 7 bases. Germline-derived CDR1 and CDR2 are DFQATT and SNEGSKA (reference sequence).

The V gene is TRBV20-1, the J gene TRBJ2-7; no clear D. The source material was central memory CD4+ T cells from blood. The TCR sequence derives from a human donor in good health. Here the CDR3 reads CSASGEYEQYF. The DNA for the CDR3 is TGCAGTGCTAGTGGCGAATACGAGCAGTACTTC.